In its sample, the clone carrying this TCR beta chain was seen many times. The sample originates from a study of T-cell reconstitution after alpha-beta-depleted transplantation in children. The V gene's germline CDR1 is SQVTM and CDR2 ANQGSEA. The CDR3 totals 12 residues. V lost 3 bases to trimming and J lost 8 bases, with 13 bases between them. As it was prepared, the TCRbeta library received unique molecular identifiers. TCRdb reprocessed the PCR reads via MiXCR and lists one record per CDR3 protein. The sample includes 600,000 to 700,000 distinct CDR3 sequences, 16% of them seen just once. The sequence derives from a human donor who donated a stem cell graft to a child with acute myeloid leukemia. Material: PBMCs from the stem cell graft donor, obtained from the stem cell graft. This sequence joins TRBV29-1 and TRBJ1-2; a possible D gene is TRBD1 (5 bases). The CDR3 nucleotides are TGCAGCGTTGATTCGGGGGTCGAAGGCTACACCTTC. It translates to CSVDSGVEGYTF.